This T cell receptor beta chain was documented in a study of T cell changes during pregnancy in multiple sclerosis. CDR1 and CDR2 (germline): LNHDA, SQIVND (reference sequence). V lost 7 bases and J 4 bases, leaving 16 bases between the germline ends. This CDR3 spans 14 amino acids. The table came from immunoSEQ multiplex PCR; TCRdb's copy has only in-frame clones and leaves some out. This sample has about 38,000 clones, with 85% to 95% found just once. The clonotype originates from a female donor with multiple sclerosis, enrolled in a pregnancy study. The sequencing here drew on CD4+ T cells from peripheral blood mononuclear cells, taken in the second trimester of pregnancy. V gene TRBV19 combines with J gene TRBJ1-1; no reliable D call. This CDR3 reads CASTPYRAITEAFF. CDR3 sequence (DNA): TGTGCCAGTACCCCGTACCGAGCAATCACTGAAGCTTTCTTT.